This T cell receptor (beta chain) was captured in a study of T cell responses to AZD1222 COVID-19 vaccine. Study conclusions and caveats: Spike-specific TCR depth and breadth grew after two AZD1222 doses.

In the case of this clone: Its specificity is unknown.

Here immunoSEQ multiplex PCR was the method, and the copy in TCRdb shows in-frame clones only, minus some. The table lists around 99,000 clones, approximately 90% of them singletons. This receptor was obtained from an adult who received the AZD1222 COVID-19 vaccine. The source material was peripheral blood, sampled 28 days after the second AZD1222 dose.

CDR3 in DNA: TGTGCCAGCAGCTTCAGGGGGCGTAATTCACCCCTCCACTTT. Amino acids: CASSFRGRNSPLHF. This sequence joins TRBV11-2 and TRBJ1-6; 8 positions agree with TRBD1. CDR1 and CDR2 (germline): SGHAT, FQNNGV. This CDR3 comprises 14 residues. Trimming removed 3 bases from V and 6 bases from J; junction bases left unmatched: 1.